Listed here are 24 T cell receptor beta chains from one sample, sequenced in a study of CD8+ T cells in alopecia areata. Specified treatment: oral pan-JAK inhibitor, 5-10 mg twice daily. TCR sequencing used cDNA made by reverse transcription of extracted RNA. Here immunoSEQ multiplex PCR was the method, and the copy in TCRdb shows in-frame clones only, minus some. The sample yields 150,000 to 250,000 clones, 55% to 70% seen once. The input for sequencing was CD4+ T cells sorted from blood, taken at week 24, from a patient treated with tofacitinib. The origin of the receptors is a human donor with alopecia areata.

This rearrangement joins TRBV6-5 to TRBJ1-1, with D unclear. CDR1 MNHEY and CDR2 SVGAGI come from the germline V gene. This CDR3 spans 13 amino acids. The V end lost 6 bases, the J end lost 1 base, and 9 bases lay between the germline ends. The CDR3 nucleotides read TGTGCCAGCAGGGGGATCCAGAACACTGAAGCTTTCTTT. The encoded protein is CASRGIQNTEAFF.

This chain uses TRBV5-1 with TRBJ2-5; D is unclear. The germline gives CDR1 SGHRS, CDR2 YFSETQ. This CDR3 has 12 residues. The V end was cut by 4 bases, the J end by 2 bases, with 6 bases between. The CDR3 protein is CASSLQQETQYF. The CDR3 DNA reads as TGCGCCAGCAGCCTACAGCAAGAGACCCAGTACTTC.

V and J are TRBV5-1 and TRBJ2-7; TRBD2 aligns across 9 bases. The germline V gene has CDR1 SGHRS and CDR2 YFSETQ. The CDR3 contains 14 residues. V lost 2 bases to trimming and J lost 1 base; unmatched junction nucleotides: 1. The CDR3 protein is CASSFLAGSYEQYF. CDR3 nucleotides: TGCGCCAGCAGCTTCCTAGCGGGGTCCTACGAGCAGTACTTC.

The CDR3 coding sequence is TGTGCCAGCAGTTTAAGGGACAGGTACAATGAGCAGTTCTTC. Its translation is CASSLRDRYNEQFF. The chain couples TRBV27 to TRBJ2-1; 8 nucleotides match TRBD1. This CDR3 is 14 amino acids long. V was pared by 2 bases and J by 4 bases, with 1 base of the junction left unmatched. Looked up from germline, CDR1 is MNHEY and CDR2 is SMNVEV (reference sequence).

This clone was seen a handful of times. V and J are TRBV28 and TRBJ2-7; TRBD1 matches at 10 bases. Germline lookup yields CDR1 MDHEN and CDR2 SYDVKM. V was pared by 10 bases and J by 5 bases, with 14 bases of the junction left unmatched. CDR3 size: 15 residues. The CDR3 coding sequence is TGTGCCACCACCACGACGGGACAGGGGACCGACGAGCAGTACTTC. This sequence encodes CATTTTGQGTDEQYF.

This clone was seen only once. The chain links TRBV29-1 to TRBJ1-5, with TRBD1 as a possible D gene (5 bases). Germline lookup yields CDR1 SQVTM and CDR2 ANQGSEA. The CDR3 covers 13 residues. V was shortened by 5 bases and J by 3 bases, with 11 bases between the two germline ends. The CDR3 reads CSVSRGLNQPQHF. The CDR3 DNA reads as TGCAGCGTTTCCCGGGGCCTCAATCAGCCCCAGCATTTT.

The DNA for the CDR3 is TGTGCCAGCAGTCGGACAGGGTCCGATGGCTACACCTTC. Its protein product is CASSRTGSDGYTF. The J gene is TRBJ1-2, the V gene TRBV28; 8 positions agree with TRBD1. This CDR3 comprises 13 residues. Germline lookup yields CDR1 MDHEN and CDR2 SYDVKM. Losses at the gene ends were 5 bases for V and 6 bases for J; bases not matched to a gene: 5.

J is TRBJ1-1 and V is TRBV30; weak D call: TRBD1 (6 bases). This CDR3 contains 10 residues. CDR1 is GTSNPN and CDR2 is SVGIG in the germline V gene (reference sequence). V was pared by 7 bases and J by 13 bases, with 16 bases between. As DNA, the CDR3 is TGTGCCTCGCTCAGGCAGGGGCTTTTCTTT. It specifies CASLRQGLFF.

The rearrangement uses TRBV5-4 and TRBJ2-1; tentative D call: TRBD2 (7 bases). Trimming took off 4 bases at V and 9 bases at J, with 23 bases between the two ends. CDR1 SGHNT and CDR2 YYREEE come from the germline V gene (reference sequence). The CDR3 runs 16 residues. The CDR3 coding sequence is TGTGCCAGCAGCCCAGAAGGGGGGGTATCTTTTGCTGAGCAGTTCTTC. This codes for CASSPEGGVSFAEQFF.

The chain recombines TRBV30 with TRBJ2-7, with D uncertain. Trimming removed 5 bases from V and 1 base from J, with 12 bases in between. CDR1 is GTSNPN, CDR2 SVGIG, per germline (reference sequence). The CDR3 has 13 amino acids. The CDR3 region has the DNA TGTGCCTGGGAATCTGGCGGTTCCTACGAGCAGTACTTC. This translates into CAWESGGSYEQYF.

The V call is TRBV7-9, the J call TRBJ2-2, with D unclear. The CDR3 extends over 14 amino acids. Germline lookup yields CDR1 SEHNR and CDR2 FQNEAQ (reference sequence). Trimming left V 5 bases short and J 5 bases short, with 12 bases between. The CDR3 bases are TGTGCCAGCAGCCGATCTGGTTTAACCGGGGAGCTGTTTTTT. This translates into CASSRSGLTGELFF.

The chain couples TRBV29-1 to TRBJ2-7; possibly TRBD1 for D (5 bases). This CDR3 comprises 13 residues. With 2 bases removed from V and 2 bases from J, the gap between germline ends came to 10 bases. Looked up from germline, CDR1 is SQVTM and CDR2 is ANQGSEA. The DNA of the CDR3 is TGCAGCGTTGAACTGACAGCAACCTACGAGCAGTACTTC. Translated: CSVELTATYEQYF.

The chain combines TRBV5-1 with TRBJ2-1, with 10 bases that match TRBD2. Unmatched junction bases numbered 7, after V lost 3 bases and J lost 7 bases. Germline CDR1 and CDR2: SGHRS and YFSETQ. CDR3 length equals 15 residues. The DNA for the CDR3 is TGCGCCAGCAGCTCCGGACTAGCGGAAGGGAATGAGCAGTTCTTC. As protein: CASSSGLAEGNEQFF.

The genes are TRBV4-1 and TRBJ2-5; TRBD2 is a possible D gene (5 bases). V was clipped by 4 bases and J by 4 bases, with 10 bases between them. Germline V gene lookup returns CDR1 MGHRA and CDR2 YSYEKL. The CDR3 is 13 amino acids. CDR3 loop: CASSLIAGETQYF. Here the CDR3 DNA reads TGCGCCAGCAGCCTAATCGCGGGAGAGACCCAGTACTTC.

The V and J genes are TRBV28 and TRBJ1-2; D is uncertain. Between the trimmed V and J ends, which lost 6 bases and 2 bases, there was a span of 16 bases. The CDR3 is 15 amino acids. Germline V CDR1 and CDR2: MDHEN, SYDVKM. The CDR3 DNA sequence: TGTGCCAGCAGCTCCCCGCCGGACGGGAACTATGGCTACACCTTC. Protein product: CASSSPPDGNYGYTF.

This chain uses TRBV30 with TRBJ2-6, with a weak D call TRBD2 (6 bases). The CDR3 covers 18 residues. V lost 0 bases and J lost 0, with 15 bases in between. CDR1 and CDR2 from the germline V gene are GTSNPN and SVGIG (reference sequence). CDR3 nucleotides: TGTGCCTGGAGTGTTGTGCGGGGCATCCTCTCTGGGGCCAACGTCCTGACTTTC. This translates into CAWSVVRGILSGANVLTF.

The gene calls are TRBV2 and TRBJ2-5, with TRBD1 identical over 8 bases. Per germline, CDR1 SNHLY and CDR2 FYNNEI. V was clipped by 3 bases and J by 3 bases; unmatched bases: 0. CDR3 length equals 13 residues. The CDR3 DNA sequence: TGTGCCAGCAGTGAGGACAGGGAAGAGACCCAGTACTTC. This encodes CASSEDREETQYF.

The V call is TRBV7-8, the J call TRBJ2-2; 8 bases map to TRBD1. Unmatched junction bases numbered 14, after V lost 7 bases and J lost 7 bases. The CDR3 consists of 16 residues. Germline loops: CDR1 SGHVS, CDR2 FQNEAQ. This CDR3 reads CASTDRAISLVGELFF. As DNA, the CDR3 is TGTGCCAGCACGGACAGGGCTATATCGCTAGTCGGGGAGCTGTTTTTT. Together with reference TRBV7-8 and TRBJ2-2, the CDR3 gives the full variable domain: GAGVSQSPRYKVAKRGQDVALRCDPISGHVSLFWYQQALGQGPEFLTYFQNEAQLDKSGLPSDRFFAERPEGSVSTLKIQRTQQEDSAVYLCASTDRAISLVGELFFGEGSRLTVL.

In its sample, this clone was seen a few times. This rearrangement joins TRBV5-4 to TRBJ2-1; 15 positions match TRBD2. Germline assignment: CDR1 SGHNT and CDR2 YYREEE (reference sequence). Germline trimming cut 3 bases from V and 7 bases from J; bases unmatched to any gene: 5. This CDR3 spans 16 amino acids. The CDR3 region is CASSSRGTSGGNEQFF. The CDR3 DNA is TGTGCCAGCAGCTCCCGGGGGACTAGCGGGGGGAATGAGCAGTTCTTC.

The CDR3 protein is CASSIRKGYTDTQYF. DNA of the CDR3: TGTGCCAGTAGTATTCGGAAGGGGTATACAGATACGCAGTATTTT. The V gene is TRBV19, the J gene TRBJ2-3; D possibly corresponds to TRBD1 (5 bases). CDR1 and CDR2 (germline): LNHDA, SQIVND (reference sequence). Trimming stripped 3 bases from V and 3 bases from J, with 13 bases between. The CDR3 length is 15 residues.

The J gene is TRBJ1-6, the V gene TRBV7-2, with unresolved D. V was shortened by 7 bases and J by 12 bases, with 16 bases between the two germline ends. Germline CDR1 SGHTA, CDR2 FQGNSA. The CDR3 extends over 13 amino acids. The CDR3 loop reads CASMRVVGEPLHF. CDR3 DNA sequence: TGTGCCAGCATGAGGGTTGTCGGGGAACCCCTCCACTTT.

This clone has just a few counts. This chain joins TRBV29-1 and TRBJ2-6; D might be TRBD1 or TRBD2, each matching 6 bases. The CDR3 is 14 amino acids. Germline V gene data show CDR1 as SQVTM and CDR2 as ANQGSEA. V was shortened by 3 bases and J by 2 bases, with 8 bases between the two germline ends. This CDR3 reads CSVEEGAGANVLTF. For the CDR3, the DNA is TGCAGCGTTGAGGAGGGGGCTGGGGCCAACGTCCTGACTTTC. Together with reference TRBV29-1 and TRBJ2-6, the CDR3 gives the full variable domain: SAVISQKPSRDICQRGTSLTIQCQVDSQVTMMFWYRQQPGQSLTLIATANQGSEATYESGFVIDKFPISRPNLTFSTLTVSNMSPEDSSIYLCSVEEGAGANVLTFGAGSRLTVL.

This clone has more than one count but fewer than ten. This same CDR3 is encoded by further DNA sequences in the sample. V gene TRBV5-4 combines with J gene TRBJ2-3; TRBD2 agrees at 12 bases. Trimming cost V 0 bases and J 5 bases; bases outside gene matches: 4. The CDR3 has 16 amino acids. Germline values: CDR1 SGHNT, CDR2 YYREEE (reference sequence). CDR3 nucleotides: TGTGCCAGCAGCTTGGGACTAGCGGGAGAGGGAGATACGCAGTATTTT. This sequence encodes CASSLGLAGEGDTQYF. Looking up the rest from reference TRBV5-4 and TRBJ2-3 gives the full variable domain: ETGVTQSPTHLIKTRGQQVTLRCSSQSGHNTVSWYQQALGQGPQFIFQYYREEENGRGNFPPRFSGLQFPNYSSELNVNALELDDSALYLCASSLGLAGEGDTQYFGPGTRLTVL.

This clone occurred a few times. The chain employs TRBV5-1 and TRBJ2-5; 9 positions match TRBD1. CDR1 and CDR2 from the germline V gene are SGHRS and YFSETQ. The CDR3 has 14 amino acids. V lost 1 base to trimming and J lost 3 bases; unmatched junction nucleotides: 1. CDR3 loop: CASSLWDREETQYF. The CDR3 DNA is TGCGCCAGCAGCTTGTGGGACAGGGAAGAGACCCAGTACTTC. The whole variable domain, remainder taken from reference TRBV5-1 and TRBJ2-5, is KAGVTQTPRYLIKTRGQQVTLSCSPISGHRSVSWYQQTPGQGLQFLFEYFSETQRNKGNFPGRFSGRQFSNSRSEMNVSTLELGDSALYLCASSLWDREETQYFGPGTRLLVL.